This TCR beta chain appears in the sequencing data of a study of tissue T cells after allogeneic stem cell transplantation (dated by TCRdb to the early 2020s). The study in broad terms: The study profiled TCR beta repertoires in many tissues obtained from research autopsies of patients with and without GVHD, and also in mouse models of GVHD. On the human side, the study was prospective and observational, with no blinding or randomization.

About this clone itself: What this receptor recognizes is not known. The species here is mouse, which means the gene names and germline sequences are mouse ones.

What the work shows at the level of the full study, not this receptor alone: Sampling depth was acknowledged as a limitation, and the patient cohort was both small and clinically heterogeneous. In both patients and mice, T cells from blood and spleen covered only a limited part of the TCR repertoire found in tissues. The study did not determine which tissue TCRs were alloreactive or antigen-specific, and some clones might have been persisting host cells. Only a few T cell clones appeared in more than one patient, yet motif-based clustering showed tissue-specific repertoire signatures that were shared between patients. Within patients, how anatomically similar tissues were was a major factor shaping TCR repertoire composition, regardless of disease or transplant status.

The library was produced with the immunoSEQ multiplex PCR assay. Adaptive Biotechnologies performed the TCRbeta CDR3 sequencing at survey depth and reported CDR3 sequences, V/J genes, productive frequency and template counts. TCR beta CDR3 regions were amplified from genomic DNA rather than RNA. Concerning the study's data processing: Jensen-Shannon divergence served to quantify pairwise repertoire overlap between tissues, with 0 meaning identical and 1 meaning complete divergence. Based on pairwise JSD values, tissues were grouped by single-linkage agglomerative hierarchical clustering, and the results were shown as dendrograms. All patient samples were analyzed with GLIPH2 using simulation_depth 1000, kmer_min_depth 3 and cdr3_length_cutoff 8, and only groups containing more than two unique CDR3s were kept. In a standardized tissue-overlap score, Jaccard GLIPH-group overlap across patients was extrapolated to a standard repertoire size of 1000 clones. Linear mixed-effect models, with tissue included as a fixed effect and individual included as a random effect, were used to assess associations of diversity with clinical or experimental variables. TCRdb re-hosts the immuneACCESS table, in-frame sequences only. Its copies lack some clones; in the studies checked, an unresolved V gene accounts for under half of them, and the cause for the rest is not known. That table furnishes V, J and clone size, whereas the DNA furnished D and trimming. For this sample the table gives 7,500 to 8,000 clones, of which around a third were detected only once. Clones ranked in the top ten supply around 6.8% of the sample.

This sample's time point label indicates: mouse harvest day 14 after allogeneic transplant. Each mouse graft, delivered by tail vein injection, combined 10^6 splenic CD5+ T cells with 10^7 T-cell-depleted bone marrow cells. GVHD in mice was modeled with a major MHC-mismatch B6 (H2b) into BALB/c (H2d) model, and tissues were profiled at day 7 or 14. On day 7 or 14 post-transplant, mouse tissues and retro-orbital blood were harvested with separate sterile tools for each animal, and livers were flushed before harvest. Before genomic DNA isolation with the DNeasy Blood & Tissue Kit, mouse tissues were minced using razor blades in buffered saline. Sequencing input: skin. This sequence originates from a female BALB/c mouse given C57BL/6 T cells with graft-versus-host disease after an allogeneic hematopoietic cell transplant.

CDR3 bases read: TGTGCCTGGAGTCGGACAGCAAACTCCGACTACACC. This sequence encodes CAWSRTANSDYT. The whole CDR3 region reads CAWSRTANSDYTF. The rearrangement combines TRBV31 with TRBJ1-2; TRBD1 could be the D gene, as 6 bases match. The CDR3 extends 1 residue past the end of the read, so its final part is completed from the germline J gene. V is shortened by 1 base, J by 0 bases, and the region joining them spans 6 bases. CDR1 GKSSPN and CDR2 SITVG were looked up in the germline V gene. Its CDR3 holds 13 amino acids, cysteine through phenylalanine. Sequencing covers 36 bases of the CDR3, shown here with the frame starting at base 1. Beyond the CDR3, the reference TRBV31 and TRBJ1-2 genes provide the residues; the full variable domain reads: AQTIHQWPVAEIKAVGSPLSLGCTIKGKSSPNLYWYWQATGGTLQQLFYSITVGQVESVVQLNLSASRPKDDQFILSTEKLLLSHSGFYLCAWSRTANSDYTFGSGTRLLVI.